A selection of T cell receptor beta chains follows, all from one sample in a study of blood T cell repertoires in COVID-19. Clones were sequenced by immunoSEQ multiplex PCR, and TCRdb holds only the in-frame ones, with some missing. This table holds around 94,000 clones, approximately 80% found once. The sample consisted of peripheral blood. Receptor source: a human donor in a cohort sampled during active COVID-19. Both conserved end residues are part of each CDR3. The D gene is left open where the match is weak. The size of a clone is reported for some rows only, either as once, few or many, or as a class for expanded clones.

v_gene,j_gene,abundance,len,d_gene,CDR3nt,CDR3aa
TRBV4-1,TRBJ2-7,.,16,.,TGCGCCAGCAGCCAAGATGGGGCAGGGCTGGGTTCGAGCACGTACTTC,CASSQDGAGLGSSTYF
TRBV7-3,TRBJ2-3,.,15,.,TGTGCCAGCAGCTTACGCGGGGTTAGCACAGATACGCAGTATTTT,CASSLRGVSTDTQYF
TRBV7-2,TRBJ2-7,.,15,.,TGTGCCAGCAGCTTAGGGGATAGCGTACGGTACGAGCAGTACTTC,CASSLGDSVRYEQYF
TRBV3-1/TRBV3-2,TRBJ2-3,.,15,TRBD2,TGTGCCAGCAGCCAGGGGGGGAGGAACCTAGATACGCAGTATTTT,CASSQGGRNLDTQYF
TRBV6-5,TRBJ1-1,.,13,.,TGTGCCAGCCTGGGCAGGGTACACACTGAAGCTTTCTTT,CASLGRVHTEAFF
TRBV10-3,TRBJ1-5,.,14,TRBD1,TGTGCCATCAGCTTGGGACAGGGGGATCAGCCCCAGCATTTT,CAISLGQGDQPQHF
TRBV21-1,TRBJ2-7,few,17,.,TGTGCCAGCAGCAAAGCGGGCTACACCTACCCCCACTACGAGCAGTACTTC,CASSKAGYTYPHYEQYF
TRBV30,TRBJ1-1,.,15,.,TGTGCCTGGATGGGCATGGGGCTACAGAACACTGAAGCTTTCTTT,CAWMGMGLQNTEAFF
TRBV28,TRBJ1-1,many,13,.,TGTGCCAGCAGTTTCGGAGGGAACGACGAAGCTTTCTTT,CASSFGGNDEAFF
TRBV6-1,TRBJ2-3,few,15,.,TGTGCCAGCAGTGAAAACTGGATAGCGCCGGATACGCAGTATTTT,CASSENWIAPDTQYF
TRBV5-1,TRBJ2-7,.,13,TRBD2,TGCGCCAGCAGCTTTCTAGCGGACTACGAGCAGTACTTC,CASSFLADYEQYF
TRBV3-1/TRBV3-2,TRBJ1-1,.,15,.,TGTGCCAGCAGCCGAGTACCGGGGAGAAACACTGAAGCTTTCTTT,CASSRVPGRNTEAFF
TRBV2,TRBJ1-5,.,18,TRBD1,TGTGCCAGCAGTACACCGGGACAGAAAGTTTATAGCAATCAGCCCCAGCATTTT,CASSTPGQKVYSNQPQHF
TRBV5-5,TRBJ2-1,.,15,.,TGTGCCAGCAGCTTATCGGGACAAGTCTACAATGAGCAGTTCTTC,CASSLSGQVYNEQFF
TRBV4-1,TRBJ1-5,.,15,.,TGCGCCAGCAGCCAAGATCAGCGACGGAATCAGCCCCAGCATTTT,CASSQDQRRNQPQHF
TRBV2,TRBJ2-5,.,15,TRBD2,TGTGCCAGCAGTGTGGGACTAGCGGGAGTCGAGACCCAGTACTTC,CASSVGLAGVETQYF
TRBV11-2,TRBJ1-2,.,15,TRBD1,TGTGCCAGCAGCCCCCGCGGTCAGGGGGCTGTGGGCTACACCTTC,CASSPRGQGAVGYTF
TRBV7-8,TRBJ2-5,.,17,.,TGTGCCAGCAGCTTAGGTTTGGCGGGGCCAAACCAAGAGACCCAGTACTTC,CASSLGLAGPNQETQYF
TRBV7-8,TRBJ2-1,.,15,.,TGTGCCAGCAGCTTAACTAGGCCGCAAGTTGATGAGCAGTTCTTC,CASSLTRPQVDEQFF
TRBV6-1,TRBJ2-7,.,18,.,TGTGCCAGCAGTGAAGGAGGCATGGGGGCTAGCGGTCTCTACGAGCAGTACTTC,CASSEGGMGASGLYEQYF